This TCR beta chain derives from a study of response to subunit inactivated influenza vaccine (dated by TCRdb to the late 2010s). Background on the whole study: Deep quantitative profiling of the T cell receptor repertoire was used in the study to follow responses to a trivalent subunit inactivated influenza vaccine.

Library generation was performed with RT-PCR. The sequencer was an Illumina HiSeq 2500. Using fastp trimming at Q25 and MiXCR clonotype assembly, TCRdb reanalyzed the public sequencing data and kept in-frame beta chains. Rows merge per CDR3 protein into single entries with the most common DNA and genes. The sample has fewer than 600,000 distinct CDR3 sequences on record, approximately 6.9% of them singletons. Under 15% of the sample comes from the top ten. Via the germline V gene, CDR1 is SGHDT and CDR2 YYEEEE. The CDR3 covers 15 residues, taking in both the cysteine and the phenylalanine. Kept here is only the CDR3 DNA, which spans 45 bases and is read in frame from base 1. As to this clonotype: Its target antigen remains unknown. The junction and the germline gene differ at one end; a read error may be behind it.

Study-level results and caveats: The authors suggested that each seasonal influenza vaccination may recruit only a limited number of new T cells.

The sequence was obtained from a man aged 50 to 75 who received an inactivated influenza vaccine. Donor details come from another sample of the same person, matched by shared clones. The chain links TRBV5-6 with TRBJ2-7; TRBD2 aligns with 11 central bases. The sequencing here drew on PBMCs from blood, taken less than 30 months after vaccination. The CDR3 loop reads CASSPAGTSGYAQYF. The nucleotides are TGTGCCAGCAGCCCTGCCGGGACTAGCGGCTACGCGCAGTACTTC.